One sample yielded the 28 T cell receptor beta chains listed below, sequenced in a study of Ad26.COV2.S vaccination and SARS-CoV-2 variants. The protocol was immunoSEQ multiplex PCR, while the TCRdb copy is restricted to in-frame clones and leaves out a portion. The data show roughly 420,000 clones, with approximately 87% seen just once and around 3.6% held by the top ten. Treatment reported: roughly 19 received Ad26.COV2.S at low or high dose, single or two shots; roughly five received placebo; per-sample allocation not given. All samples were drawn on day 63, counting from the first vaccine or placebo injection. This specimen consisted of peripheral blood, obtained in a trial of Ad26.COV2.S vaccine versus placebo. The receptor set was obtained from a person between 18 and 65 years old who received the Ad26.COV2.S COVID-19 vaccine or a placebo.

V usage is TRBV10-2 and J usage is TRBJ1-5; D uncertain. CDR3 length equals 14 residues. V was cut by 5 bases and J by 4 bases, with 12 bases left in between. The germline V gene encodes CDR1 WSHSY and CDR2 SAAADI. Here the CDR3 reads CASSSGQVNQPQHF. The CDR3 region has the DNA TGCGCCAGCAGTTCTGGTCAGGTTAATCAGCCCCAGCATTTT.

This clone was recorded a few times. This sequence joins TRBV7-9 and TRBJ2-1; D might be TRBD2 (6 bases). The CDR3 has 14 residues. V was cut by 7 bases and J by 8 bases, with 18 bases left in between. The germline gives CDR1 SEHNR, CDR2 FQNEAQ (reference sequence). CDR3 nucleotides: TGTGCCAGCATAGGGGAGGTGGGCGTCGATGAGCAGTTCTTC. Protein product: CASIGEVGVDEQFF.

CDR3 sequence reads: CASSFIRGGMNTEAFF. Here the CDR3 DNA reads TGTGCCAGCAGTTTCATAAGGGGTGGAATGAACACTGAAGCTTTCTTT. This chain uses TRBV6-5 with TRBJ1-1; maybe TRBD1 (5 bases). CDR3 size: 16 residues. Looked up from germline, CDR1 is MNHEY and CDR2 is SVGAGI. V lost 4 bases and J 0 bases, leaving 15 bases between the germline ends.

The chain recombines TRBV7-3 with TRBJ2-1, with D possibly being TRBD1 or TRBD2 (5 bases each). Between the trimmed V and J ends, which lost 5 bases and 4 bases, there was a span of 12 bases. This CDR3 spans 14 amino acids. The germline CDR1 and CDR2 sequences are SGHTA and FQGTGA. The CDR3 here is CASSPHGAYNEQFF. CDR3 sequence (DNA): TGTGCCAGCAGCCCTCACGGGGCTTACAATGAGCAGTTCTTC.

The CDR3 reads CASSFGTTYEQYF. In DNA, the CDR3 is TGTGCCAGCAGTTTCGGGACAACCTACGAGCAGTACTTC. The genes are TRBV27 and TRBJ2-7; tentative D call: TRBD1 (6 bases). V lost 3 bases to trimming and J lost 2 bases, with 8 bases between them. The germline CDR1 and CDR2 sequences are MNHEY and SMNVEV (reference sequence). The CDR3 covers 13 residues.

The chain uses TRBV19 and TRBJ1-1; D is possibly TRBD1 (5 bases). V lost 3 bases, J lost 0 bases, and 11 bases lay in between. Germline V CDR1 and CDR2: LNHDA, SQIVND (reference sequence). The CDR3 extends over 15 amino acids. CDR3: CASSMGLGMNTEAFF. The CDR3 nucleotides are TGTGCCAGTAGTATGGGACTTGGAATGAACACTGAAGCTTTCTTT.

The rearrangement joins TRBV29-1 to TRBJ2-3; 9 bases fit TRBD2. CDR1 and CDR2 (germline): SQVTM, ANQGSEA. This CDR3 is built from 15 residues. With V trimmed by 7 bases and J by 1 base, 9 bases remained unmatched. CDR3 in amino acids: CSAPRTSVGTDTQYF. The DNA for the CDR3 is TGCAGCGCCCCGAGGACTAGCGTTGGCACAGATACGCAGTATTTT.

The chain recombines TRBV7-2 with TRBJ1-6; 7 bases align to TRBD1. The V segment lost 3 bases and the J segment 10 bases; nucleotides outside the gene matches: 3. CDR3 size: 13 residues. Looked up from germline, CDR1 is SGHTA and CDR2 is FQGNSA. CDR3 DNA sequence: TGTGCCAGCAGCTTTGACAGGGACTCACCCCTCCACTTT. Translation gives CASSFDRDSPLHF.

The V and J genes are TRBV15 and TRBJ1-5; the D is unclear. Per the germline V gene, CDR1 is LNHNV and CDR2 is YYDKDF (reference sequence). CDR3 length equals 15 residues. V dropped 0 bases and J dropped 3 bases, with 9 bases sitting between them. The CDR3 coding sequence is TGTGCCACCAGCAGAGATCTCTCGGACAATCAGCCCCAGCATTTT. Encoded protein: CATSRDLSDNQPQHF. The full variable domain, its missing parts supplied by reference TRBV15 and TRBJ1-5, is DAMVIQNPRYQVTQFGKPVTLSCSQTLNHNVMYWYQQKSSQAPKLLFHYYDKDFNNEADTPDNFQSRRPNTSFCFLDIRSPGLGDTAMYLCATSRDLSDNQPQHFGDGTRLSIL.

Of note for this clone: Other DNA sequences of this sample code for an identical CDR3. This chain links TRBV24-1 with TRBJ2-1; no clear D gene. Germline V lookup: CDR1 KGHDR, CDR2 SFDVKD. Deletions cut 3 bases from V and 7 bases from J, with 6 bases between. The CDR3 extends over 12 amino acids. The CDR3 here is CATSDHRNEQFF. The CDR3 nucleotides read TGTGCCACCAGTGATCATCGGAATGAGCAGTTCTTC.

V gene TRBV28 combines with J gene TRBJ1-5, with 8 bases identical to TRBD1. Losses at the gene ends were 3 bases for V and 7 bases for J; bases not matched to a gene: 14. The CDR3 totals 17 residues. CDR1 and CDR2 (germline): MDHEN, SYDVKM. In nucleotides, the CDR3 is TGTGCCAGCAGTTTCTTAACGTCCACAGGGGGTTGGCAGCCCCAGCATTTT. Translating gives CASSFLTSTGGWQPQHF.

The V call is TRBV19, the J call TRBJ2-1; 9 bases agree with TRBD2. This CDR3 is built from 13 residues. The junction had 5 bases not matched to a gene; V was cut back by 8 bases and J by 6 bases. Germline assignment: CDR1 LNHDA and CDR2 SQIVND (reference sequence). In DNA form, the CDR3 reads TGTGCCAGTGAGGAGCGGGGGGTCAATGAGCAGTTCTTC. Translation: CASEERGVNEQFF. The variable domain in full, completed from reference TRBV19 and TRBJ2-1, reads DGGITQSPKYLFRKEGQNVTLSCEQNLNHDAMYWYRQDPGQGLRLIYYSQIVNDFQKGDIAEGYSVSREKKESFPLTVTSAQKNPTAFYLCASEERGVNEQFFGPGTRLTVL.

The chain carries TRBV15 and TRBJ1-6, with 9 bases identical to TRBD1. Per germline, CDR1 LNHNV and CDR2 YYDKDF (reference sequence). This CDR3 has 14 amino acids. Trimming at V came to 3 bases and at J to 9 bases, leaving 3 bases not matched to a gene. CDR3 amino acids: CATSRDRGTSPLHF. DNA for the CDR3: TGTGCCACCAGCAGGGACAGGGGAACTTCACCCCTCCACTTT.

The chain combines TRBV19 with TRBJ2-3; D perhaps matches TRBD2 (5 bases). V was pared by 1 base and J by 6 bases, with 17 bases between. Per germline, CDR1 LNHDA and CDR2 SQIVND (reference sequence). The CDR3 contains 16 residues. CDR3 sequence (DNA): TGTGCCAGTAGTATAGTACAGACTAATTACGAGGATACGCAGTATTTT. Residues: CASSIVQTNYEDTQYF.

The V gene is TRBV4-3, the J gene TRBJ1-6; perhaps TRBD1 as D (5 bases). Germline CDR1 LGHNA, CDR2 YSLEER. Trimming stripped 3 bases from V and 3 bases from J, with 21 bases between. This CDR3 is 19 amino acids long. The CDR3 is CASSHKRWGTGDYNSPLHF. Here the CDR3 DNA reads TGCGCCAGCAGCCACAAGAGATGGGGAACGGGGGACTATAATTCACCCCTCCACTTT.

The CDR3 region is CASSHFDRPLHF. CDR3 nucleotides: TGCGCCAGCAGCCATTTCGACAGACCCCTCCACTTT. This chain joins TRBV4-1 and TRBJ1-6; D may be TRBD1 (5 bases). V lost 3 bases and J 12 bases, leaving 9 bases between the germline ends. The CDR3 has 12 amino acids. Germline CDR1 reads MGHRA; CDR2 reads YSYEKL.

The chain combines TRBV5-1 with TRBJ1-2; D gene unclear. Between the trimmed V and J ends, which lost 1 base and 6 bases, there was a span of 13 bases. The CDR3 length is 14 residues. The germline CDR1 and CDR2 sequences are SGHRS and YFSETQ. The CDR3 region is CASSLRHRKDGYTF. CDR3 DNA sequence: TGCGCCAGCAGCTTGAGACACAGAAAAGATGGCTACACCTTC.

Points on this clone: This CDR3 is also generated by other DNA sequences in the sample. The chain uses TRBV7-9 and TRBJ1-5; no clear D gene. CDR1 and CDR2 from the germline V gene are SEHNR and FQNEAQ (reference sequence). Trimming left V 1 base short and J 6 bases short, with 4 bases between. The CDR3 loop spans 12 amino acids. The CDR3 spells CASSLGGQPQHF. CDR3 bases: TGTGCCAGCAGCTTAGGGGGTCAGCCCCAGCATTTT.

The rearrangement joins TRBV19 to TRBJ1-6, with 9 bases identical to TRBD1. The CDR3 totals 14 residues. Trimming took 4 bases from V and 9 from J; bases not matched to a gene: 4. CDR1 LNHDA and CDR2 SQIVND come from the germline V gene (reference sequence). CDR3 DNA: TGTGCCAGTAGTACCCGGGACAGGGTTTCACCCCTCCACTTT. It yields the protein CASSTRDRVSPLHF. Based on the CDR3 plus reference TRBV19 and TRBJ1-6, the full variable domain is DGGITQSPKYLFRKEGQNVTLSCEQNLNHDAMYWYRQDPGQGLRLIYYSQIVNDFQKGDIAEGYSVSREKKESFPLTVTSAQKNPTAFYLCASSTRDRVSPLHFGNGTRLTVT.

This clone was seen once. V usage is TRBV7-2 and J usage is TRBJ2-1; D uncertain. Trimming cost V 4 bases and J 5 bases, with 24 bases left between them. From germline, CDR1 is SGHTA and CDR2 FQGNSA. The CDR3 has 18 amino acids. The CDR3 DNA follows: TGTGCCAGCAGCTCACGTTGGTACGAAACCCTGACGCACAATGAGCAGTTCTTC. It encodes CASSSRWYETLTHNEQFF.

V usage is TRBV7-2 and J usage is TRBJ2-7; tentatively, D is TRBD2 (6 bases). The CDR3 extends over 14 amino acids. From germline, CDR1 is SGHTA and CDR2 FQGNSA. Deletions cut 2 bases from V and 3 bases from J, with 11 bases between. The CDR3 sequence: CASSLFVRDYEQYF. The CDR3 DNA reads as TGTGCCAGCAGCTTATTCGTGCGGGACTACGAGCAGTACTTC.

The chain recombines TRBV9 with TRBJ1-2; 9 bases are shared with TRBD1. CDR3 size: 21 residues. The junction had 18 bases not matched to a gene; V was cut back by 0 bases and J by 0 bases. The germline gives CDR1 SGDLS, CDR2 YYNGEE. For the CDR3, the DNA is TGTGCCAGCAGCGTAGGTGTCGGGGACAGGGAGCCGCCACCTACTAACTATGGCTACACCTTC. Protein sequence: CASSVGVGDREPPPTNYGYTF.

The chain joins TRBV6-2 or TRBV6-3 to TRBJ1-4; 7 nucleotides align to TRBD1. The CDR3 is made up of 14 amino acids. Germline-derived CDR1 and CDR2 are MNHEY and SVGEGT. The J segment lost 6 bases and the V segment lost 6 bases, leaving 7 bases of the junction unmatched. CDR3 DNA sequence: TGTGCCAGCAGCACCTCGGGACAGCATGAAAAACTGTTTTTT. This sequence encodes CASSTSGQHEKLFF.

This clone was observed a handful of times. The chain joins TRBV28 to TRBJ1-5, with D tentatively TRBD1 (5 bases). Trimming took off 4 bases at V and 7 bases at J, with 17 bases between the two ends. Germline V gene sequence: CDR1 MDHEN, CDR2 SYDVKM. The CDR3 spans 15 residues. Written as DNA, the CDR3 is TGTGCCAGCAGTTCCTCCGGCAGGGAGTCGCAGCCCCAGCATTTT. The encoded protein is CASSSSGRESQPQHF. The full variable domain, completed using reference TRBV28 and TRBJ1-5, is DVKVTQSSRYLVKRTGEKVFLECVQDMDHENMFWYRQDPGLGLRLIYFSYDVKMKEKGDIPEGYSVSREKKERFSLILESASTNQTSMYLCASSSSGRESQPQHFGDGTRLSIL.

The chain employs TRBV7-9 and TRBJ2-2; 7 bases align to TRBD1. Per the germline V gene, CDR1 is SEHNR and CDR2 is FQNEAQ (reference sequence). J gave up 5 bases and V 8 bases, and 14 bases lay outside the gene matches. This CDR3 has 16 residues. CDR3 amino acids: CASSKEGAWGTGELFF. The CDR3 DNA reads as TGTGCCAGCTCAAAAGAGGGGGCCTGGGGTACCGGGGAGCTGTTTTTT.

The chain employs TRBV28 and TRBJ2-6; D is ambiguous. V was trimmed by 2 bases and J by 0 bases, leaving 8 bases between them. Germline V gives CDR1 MDHEN, CDR2 SYDVKM. This CDR3 has 16 amino acids. The CDR3 protein is CASSLRWFSGANVLTF. The DNA of the CDR3 is TGTGCCAGCAGTTTAAGGTGGTTCTCTGGGGCCAACGTCCTGACTTTC. Combining the CDR3 with reference TRBV28 and TRBJ2-6 gives the whole variable domain DVKVTQSSRYLVKRTGEKVFLECVQDMDHENMFWYRQDPGLGLRLIYFSYDVKMKEKGDIPEGYSVSREKKERFSLILESASTNQTSMYLCASSLRWFSGANVLTFGAGSRLTVL.

The chain employs TRBV30 and TRBJ1-2; D is ambiguous. Germline CDR1 GTSNPN, CDR2 SVGIG (reference sequence). The CDR3 totals 12 residues. The V and J ends lost 0 bases and 2 bases respectively, with 4 bases between them. This CDR3 reads CAWSVRNYGYTF. DNA for the CDR3: TGTGCCTGGAGTGTACGAAACTATGGCTACACCTTC.

This clone appeared once. The same CDR3 also results from other DNA sequences found in this sample. The rearrangement links TRBV3-1 (or the pseudogene TRBV3-2) to TRBJ1-1, with D maybe TRBD1 (5 bases). Trimming left V 1 base short and J 1 base short, with 7 bases between. CDR3 length: 14 residues. CDR1 is LGHDT and CDR2 is YNNKEL in the germline V gene (reference sequence). In nucleotides, the CDR3 is TGTGCCAGCAGCCAAGGTGGGGGGAACACTGAAGCTTTCTTT. This translates into CASSQGGGNTEAFF.